The present entry profiles one T cell receptor beta chain with its context. The CDR3 loop spans 17 amino acids. The data derive from a study of blood T cell repertoires in COVID-19. As for the study in general: Researchers got acute and convalescent COVID-19 samples from the United States, Italy and Spain. In each case, the material was cDNA or gDNA derived from T cells, B-cell-depleted T cells, or PBMCs.

Per the authors' pipeline: From reference gene primer amplification, estimates of nucleated cell counts were derived. Data came from immunoSEQ multiplex PCR; TCRdb stores just in-frame clones and leaves some out. The V and J calls and clone size come from that table; D and trimming were worked out from the DNA. The sample includes about 45,000 clones, 69% seen only once; the top ten take around 5.9%. The clonotype was recovered from a man older than 75 with acute or convalescent COVID-19. Sequencing was performed on peripheral blood. V usage is TRBV21-1 and J usage is TRBJ2-3; the DNA was not used to check the table's D call, TRBD2. TRBV21-1 is labeled a pseudogene. DNA of the CDR3: TGTGCCAGCAGCCTAGAGGGTCTAGCGGTTAGCACAGATACGCAGTATTTT. Translated, it gives CASSLEGLAVSTDTQYF.